This TCR beta chain was sequenced in a study of blood T cell repertoires in COVID-19. Under the authors' procedure: It was from reference gene primer amplification that nucleated cell counts were estimated. The assay was immunoSEQ multiplex PCR, and TCRdb's table has in-frame clones only and misses some. The DNA gave D and trimming, while V, J and clone size come from that table. The sample holds over 250,000 clones, more than 85% seen once. The recovered donors of Cohort 3 showed two negative PCRs, clearance, or symptom resolution. The CDR3 totals 16 residues. Trimming took 6 bases from V and 6 from J; bases not matched to a gene: 8. Germline V gives CDR1 LNHDA, CDR2 SQIVND (reference sequence).

Sequenced: PBMCs or T cells enriched from blood (not recorded which). The TCR sequence derives from a middle-aged man who had recovered from COVID-19. This rearrangement joins TRBV19 to TRBJ2-3; 14 nucleotides agree with TRBD2. CDR3 sequence: CASRPGLAGEGDTQYF. The CDR3 bases are TGTGCCAGTAGACCGGGACTAGCGGGAGAAGGTGATACGCAGTATTTT. The complete variable domain, with remaining parts taken from reference TRBV19 and TRBJ2-3, reads DGGITQSPKYLFRKEGQNVTLSCEQNLNHDAMYWYRQDPGQGLRLIYYSQIVNDFQKGDIAEGYSVSREKKESFPLTVTSAQKNPTAFYLCASRPGLAGEGDTQYFGPGTRLTVL.